Included here is one T cell receptor (beta chain) sequence, with context. The antigen is not known. This entry comes from a study of PD-1 blockade in classical Hodgkin lymphoma. Broader study findings: The causes of the repertoire differences, possibly disease activity or prior therapy, remain undefined. Baseline TCR diversity was reportedly lower in newly diagnosed patients than healthy donors.

Using immunoSEQ multiplex PCR, the repertoire was profiled, and TCRdb retains in-frame clones only, with some absent. The sample gives fewer than 40,000 clones, 88% of which show up once; around 1.2% is in the top ten. Time point: newly diagnosed, previously untreated cHL patient sample. Magnetic negative selection purified CD4+ T cells from thawed PBMCs. For comparison, PBMCs from newly diagnosed, untreated classical Hodgkin lymphoma were used. This CDR3 spans 14 amino acids. Germline CDR1 reads SGHRS; CDR2 reads YFSETQ. V was trimmed by 1 base and J by 6 bases, leaving 11 bases between them. The J gene is TRBJ2-1, the V gene TRBV5-1, with D unclear. Sequenced sample: CD4+ T cells from blood. The source is a human donor with classical Hodgkin lymphoma. The CDR3, as DNA: TGCGCCAGCAGCTTGACCCCCCCATCCAATGAGCAGTTCTTC. Protein product: CASSLTPPSNEQFF.